The T cell receptor beta chain described here comes from a study of CXCR3-negative and CXCR3-positive naive CD8 T cells. The TRB libraries of cDNA were built by UMI-labeled 5' RACE. TCRdb reworked the 5' RACE reads into one entry per CDR3 protein, no DNA. The sample totals roughly 120,000 distinct CDR3 sequences; its top ten clones hold 0.59%. On this clonotype itself: Its matching antigen is unknown.

Findings and caveats of the study: More hydrophobic TRB CDR3s occurred in CXCR3-positive than in CXCR3-negative naive cells.

In germline, CDR1 is SGHRS, CDR2 YFSETQ. The CDR3 covers 14 residues. Specimen: naive CXCR3+ CD8+ T cells from blood. Subset here: CD45RO-CCR7+CD27+CD95- naive CD8+ T cells expressing CXCR3 (TNR3+). The origin of this receptor is a human donor in good health. Some clones in this sample may be carry-over from other donors' samples. The chain employs TRBV5-1 and TRBJ2-1. The CDR3 spells CASSGSEKSSEQFF.